This entry lists 21 T cell receptor beta chains sequenced from one sample in a study of shared clonotypes between healthy human individuals. Positive CCR7 selection of CD45RO-negative cells yielded the naive CD8 cells, and terminally differentiated effector memory CD45RA+ cells were excluded. Sequencing was performed with immunoSEQ multiplex PCR; in TCRdb, only in-frame clones are kept and a portion is missing. The sample carries about 820,000 clones, around 92% recorded once. The sequencing input was naive CD8+ T cells sorted from blood. The receptors derive from a man aged 30 to 39 in good health.

The chain recombines TRBV5-4 with TRBJ2-3; 9 bases line up with TRBD2. Germline assignment: CDR1 SGHNT and CDR2 YYREEE (reference sequence). The length of the CDR3 is 15 residues. Trimming took 5 bases from V and 7 from J; bases not matched to a gene: 11. DNA for the CDR3: TGTGCCAGCAGGCCATTCGGCAGCGGGGGGAATACGCAGTATTTT. It yields the protein CASRPFGSGGNTQYF.

The V call is TRBV30, the J call TRBJ2-1; a possible D gene is TRBD2 (5 bases). Germline CDR1 and CDR2: GTSNPN and SVGIG (reference sequence). This CDR3 has 12 amino acids. Trimming shortened V by 0 bases and J by 6 bases, and 6 bases separated the two germline ends. The CDR3 region has the DNA TGTGCCTGGAGTGTTAGCGCCAATGAGCAGTTCTTC. Its protein product is CAWSVSANEQFF. Combining the CDR3 with reference TRBV30 and TRBJ2-1 gives the whole variable domain SQTIHQWPATLVQPVGSPLSLECTVEGTSNPNLYWYRQAAGRGLQLLFYSVGIGQISSEVPQNLSASRPQDRQFILSSKKLLLSDSGFYLCAWSVSANEQFFGPGTRLTVL.

The chain uses TRBV6-1 and TRBJ1-1; 7 bases line up with TRBD1. The trim removed 8 bases at V and 4 bases at J, leaving 10 bases unmatched. CDR1 is MNHNS and CDR2 is SASEGT in the germline V gene. The CDR3 is 14 amino acids. The CDR3 DNA follows: TGTGCCAGCCTCGAGGAGGGGGCCGGCACTGAAGCTTTCTTT. It codes for CASLEEGAGTEAFF.

The chain uses TRBV27 and TRBJ2-2, with D hard to call. Germline V lookup: CDR1 MNHEY, CDR2 SMNVEV (reference sequence). Deletions cut 3 bases from V and 4 bases from J, with 15 bases between. CDR3 length: 16 residues. CDR3 DNA sequence: TGTGCCAGCAGTTTCCGAGCATGGCAGGCCACCGGGGAGCTGTTTTTT. The encoded protein is CASSFRAWQATGELFF.

The V and J genes are TRBV6-9 and TRBJ1-1; tentative D call: TRBD1 (5 bases). Germline CDR1 MNHGY, CDR2 SVAAGI. Trimming removed 2 bases from V and 5 bases from J, with 15 bases in between. CDR3 size: 15 residues. As DNA, the CDR3 is TGTGCCAGCAGTTATAGGGGACGGGTGGGTACTGAAGCTTTCTTT. Its protein is CASSYRGRVGTEAFF.

This clone was counted a single time. The chain combines TRBV5-1 with TRBJ2-7, with TRBD2 matching over 10 bases. The CDR3 contains 14 residues. Losses at the gene ends were 5 bases for V and 4 bases for J; bases not matched to a gene: 6. Per the germline V gene, CDR1 is SGHRS and CDR2 is YFSETQ. The CDR3 reads CASSSSGSLYEQYF. The CDR3 DNA follows: TGCGCCAGCAGTTCTAGCGGGAGTCTGTACGAGCAGTACTTC. The whole variable domain, remainder taken from reference TRBV5-1 and TRBJ2-7, is KAGVTQTPRYLIKTRGQQVTLSCSPISGHRSVSWYQQTPGQGLQFLFEYFSETQRNKGNFPGRFSGRQFSNSRSEMNVSTLELGDSALYLCASSSSGSLYEQYFGPGTRLTVT.

The chain links TRBV19 to TRBJ2-1, with 8 bases matching TRBD1. The CDR3 runs 15 residues. The ends lost 3 bases at V and 5 bases at J; junction bases unmatched: 6. The V gene's germline CDR1 is LNHDA and CDR2 SQIVND (reference sequence). In DNA, the CDR3 is TGTGCCAGTAGTATTTCAGGGACAGGTAACAATGAGCAGTTCTTC. Translation gives CASSISGTGNNEQFF.

The rearrangement links TRBV20-1 to TRBJ1-2; D uncertain. Germline loops: CDR1 DFQATT, CDR2 SNEGSKA (reference sequence). The CDR3 extends over 9 amino acids. Between the trimmed V and J ends, which lost 3 bases and 7 bases, there was a span of 3 bases. The DNA for the CDR3 is TGCAGTGCTAGCGCTGGCTACACCTTC. Translating it yields CSASAGYTF.

The chain employs TRBV7-9 and TRBJ2-1; 9 nucleotides agree with TRBD2. With 5 bases clipped from V and 4 bases from J, the junction kept 9 bases outside the gene matches. CDR3 size: 16 residues. Germline V CDR1 and CDR2: SEHNR, FQNEAQ (reference sequence). The CDR3 is CASSLGRGRAYNEQFF. Written as DNA, the CDR3 is TGTGCCAGCAGCCTTGGGCGCGGGAGGGCTTACAATGAGCAGTTCTTC.

This rearrangement joins TRBV5-1 to TRBJ2-2; D unclear. Looked up from germline, CDR1 is SGHRS and CDR2 is YFSETQ. The CDR3 is made up of 17 amino acids. Trimming took off 5 bases at V and 3 bases at J, with 20 bases between the two ends. The DNA of the CDR3 is TGCGCCAGCAGTACGAGGCCTCAGGAAATGTACACCGGGGAGCTGTTTTTT. It translates to CASSTRPQEMYTGELFF.

The rearrangement links TRBV27 to TRBJ2-3; maybe TRBD1 (6 bases). Germline V gene lookup returns CDR1 MNHEY and CDR2 SMNVEV (reference sequence). This CDR3 spans 17 amino acids. The germline V and J ends were trimmed by 6 bases and 2 bases, with 21 bases remaining between them. The CDR3 nucleotides are TGTGCCAGCAGCCCTATTGCGACAGGTGGATACACAGATACGCAGTATTTT. Its protein is CASSPIATGGYTDTQYF.

The V call is TRBV30, the J call TRBJ2-2, with TRBD2 matching over 8 bases. The CDR3 covers 15 residues. The V gene's germline CDR1 is GTSNPN and CDR2 SVGIG (reference sequence). J lost 7 bases, V lost 4 bases, and 11 bases had no gene match. CDR3 nucleotides: TGTGCCTGGACCTGGAGCGGGAGTCCCGGCGGGGAGCTGTTTTTT. This gives the protein CAWTWSGSPGGELFF.

Note on this clone: Additional DNA sequences in this sample encode the identical CDR3. The chain links TRBV10-3 to TRBJ2-7; the D call may be TRBD1 or TRBD2 (5 bases each). This CDR3 comprises 15 residues. Germline lookup yields CDR1 ENHRY and CDR2 SYGVKD. The ends were cut back, 0 bases at V and 3 bases at J, with 12 bases in the middle. The CDR3: CAISESGTASYEQYF. The CDR3 DNA reads as TGTGCCATCAGTGAGTCCGGGACGGCCAGCTACGAGCAGTACTTC.

The chain couples TRBV18 to TRBJ2-5; no firm D call. CDR3 length: 14 amino acids. V shed 8 bases and J shed 3 bases, with 16 bases lying between them. Per the germline V gene, CDR1 is KGHSH and CDR2 is LQKENI. The CDR3 bases are TGTGCCAGCCGACCAAAGGAACGGGAAGAGACCCAGTACTTC. It translates to CASRPKEREETQYF.

This clone was seen only a few times. The CDR3 region has the DNA TGTGCCAGCAGCCACTACGAGCAGTACTTC. This encodes CASSHYEQYF. The rearrangement joins TRBV11-2 to TRBJ2-7; D is unresolved. This CDR3 spans 10 amino acids. V was shortened by 5 bases and J by 3 bases, with 2 bases between the two germline ends. Germline V gene sequence: CDR1 SGHAT, CDR2 FQNNGV.

Concerning this clone: One base away lies a much larger clone, so this may be a sequencing read error. The chain uses TRBV7-9 and TRBJ2-5; TRBD2 is a possible D gene (6 bases). The V and J ends lost 9 bases and 9 bases respectively, with 23 bases between them. The CDR3 consists of 14 residues. In germline, CDR1 is SEHNR, CDR2 FQNEAQ (reference sequence). The CDR3 DNA follows: TGTGCCAGTGGGGACCAAAGGGTTAGGGAGGCCCAGTACTTC. It translates to CASGDQRVREAQYF.

This sequence joins TRBV6-1 and TRBJ1-4, with 8 bases that match TRBD1. The CDR3 spans 15 residues. V gave up 5 bases and J gave up 1 base; unmatched junction bases: 3. Germline CDR1 MNHNS, CDR2 SASEGT. The CDR3 region has the DNA TGTGCCAGCAGTCATACAGGGGGAACTAATGAAAAACTGTTTTTT. Its translation is CASSHTGGTNEKLFF.

This chain connects TRBV6-1 to TRBJ2-4; D is undetermined. CDR1 and CDR2 from the germline V gene are MNHNS and SASEGT. CDR3 size: 15 residues. Deletions cut 4 bases from V and 0 bases from J, with 10 bases between. The CDR3 DNA is TGTGCCAGCAGTGTTCGGAAATTAGCCAAAAACATTCAGTACTTC. Its translation: CASSVRKLAKNIQYF.

The V and J genes are TRBV29-1 and TRBJ1-1; no clear D gene. Germline lookup yields CDR1 SQVTM and CDR2 ANQGSEA. Trimming took 3 bases from V and 0 from J, leaving 14 bases between them. The CDR3 spans 15 residues. This CDR3 is CSVDSRPELNTEAFF. As DNA, the CDR3 is TGCAGCGTTGACAGCAGACCCGAACTGAACACTGAAGCTTTCTTT.

This chain links TRBV30 with TRBJ1-1; D gene unclear. With 4 bases removed from V and 0 bases from J, the gap between germline ends came to 3 bases. There are 11 residues in the CDR3. CDR1 and CDR2 from the germline V gene are GTSNPN and SVGIG (reference sequence). The DNA of the CDR3 is TGTGCCTGGACAGTGAACACTGAAGCTTTCTTT. Its translation: CAWTVNTEAFF.

V usage is TRBV10-2 and J usage is TRBJ2-7; D not resolved. The CDR3 has 13 residues. Germline V gene sequence: CDR1 WSHSY, CDR2 SAAADI. V was pared by 3 bases and J by 3 bases, with 9 bases between. The CDR3 region is CASSEFRNYEQYF. DNA for the CDR3: TGCGCCAGCAGTGAATTCAGAAACTACGAGCAGTACTTC.